This T cell receptor beta chain comes out of a study of cytomegalovirus exposure and HLA in healthy donors. Study as a whole: Unique TCR beta sequences numbering about 100 million came from 150 million to 200 million T cells in an earlier analysis.

Use of 60 Vbeta and 13 Jbeta primers characterized the PCR. This table comes from immunoSEQ multiplex PCR, and its TCRdb copy is limited to in-frame clones, with some not included. This sample carries approximately 140,000 clones, about 80% of them seen once, and the ten largest clones take roughly 4.2%. A word on this clone: What it binds is unknown.

This CDR3 is built from 13 residues. CDR1 is LNHNV, CDR2 YYDKDF, per germline (reference sequence). Trimming removed 0 bases from V and 4 bases from J, with 7 bases in between. Study-wide results and caveats: A later analysis by the authors found several of the most significant clusters apparently linked to common viral pathogens. Most of the CMV-associated TCR beta chains (in a later analysis) appeared to be HLA-restricted. Cytomegalovirus-associated TCR beta chains were listed, numbering 150 to 200.

The specimen sequenced was PBMCs. The receptor was isolated from a woman aged 40 to 55 in good health and CMV-seronegative. The chain joins TRBV15 to TRBJ2-7, with D uncertain. In nucleotides, the CDR3 is TGTGCCACCAGCAGAGAGGCAAAGTACGAGCAGTACTTC. Its protein product is CATSREAKYEQYF.